These 27 T cell receptor beta chains share one sample of origin, sequenced in a study of neurological immune-mediated disorders. Using its own MiXCR run on the 5' RACE reads, TCRdb lists one record per CDR3 protein. This sample has approximately 43,000 distinct CDR3 sequences, with 2.5% found just once. Source material: PBMCs. The origin of the receptors is a man aged 30 to 45 with multiple sclerosis.

This clonotype was seen only a few times. The rearrangement links TRBV20-1 to TRBJ2-4; TRBD1 might be the D (5 bases). V dropped 5 bases and J dropped 7 bases, with 12 bases sitting between them. There are 12 residues in the CDR3. CDR1 DFQATT and CDR2 SNEGSKA come from the germline V gene (reference sequence). This CDR3 reads CSALQGRNIQYF. The CDR3 bases are TGCAGTGCTCTGCAGGGAAGGAACATTCAGTACTTC.

This clonotype was observed at least ten times. The CDR3 coding sequence is TGCAGTGCTGAAGGGAGTGGCAGGGGTAACTATGGCTACACCTTC. Translation: CSAEGSGRGNYGYTF. The chain combines TRBV20-1 with TRBJ1-2; TRBD1 is a possible D gene (6 bases). Germline V gene data show CDR1 as DFQATT and CDR2 as SNEGSKA (reference sequence). The CDR3 has 15 amino acids. V was cut by 5 bases and J by 1 base, with 17 bases left in between.

This clonotype has at least ten counts. This chain links TRBV5-1 with TRBJ1-1, with D hard to call. V dropped 5 bases and J dropped 6 bases, with 17 bases sitting between them. The CDR3 is 14 amino acids. The V gene's germline CDR1 is SGHRS and CDR2 YFSETQ. CDR3 in DNA: TGCGCCAGCAGAGCGGCACAGTCAAACCCTGAAGCTTTCTTT. Amino acids: CASRAAQSNPEAFF.

This clonotype appeared many times. The chain combines TRBV28 with TRBJ1-1, with a tentative D call TRBD1 (5 bases). Germline values: CDR1 MDHEN, CDR2 SYDVKM. The length of the CDR3 is 15 residues. The ends were cut back, 4 bases at V and 8 bases at J, with 20 bases in the middle. The CDR3: CASSSQGPAAVEAFF. In nucleotides, the CDR3 is TGTGCCAGCAGTTCTCAGGGACCAGCAGCAGTCGAAGCTTTCTTT. Complete variable domain (other parts from reference TRBV28 and TRBJ1-1): DVKVTQSSRYLVKRTGEKVFLECVQDMDHENMFWYRQDPGLGLRLIYFSYDVKMKEKGDIPEGYSVSREKKERFSLILESASTNQTSMYLCASSSQGPAAVEAFFGQGTRLTVV.

This clonotype was recorded at least ten times. Here the CDR3 DNA reads TGCGCCAGCAGTGGGGCCACAGGGATTTACAATGAGCAGTTCTTC. This codes for CASSGATGIYNEQFF. This chain links TRBV5-1 with TRBJ2-1; TRBD1 might be the D (6 bases). Germline-derived CDR1 and CDR2 are SGHRS and YFSETQ. The V gene lost 5 bases and the J gene lost 4 bases, with 16 bases spanning the gap. This CDR3 has 15 residues.

This clonotype was detected many times. The genes are TRBV5-1 and TRBJ2-2, with D possibly being TRBD1 (5 bases). V lost 2 bases to trimming and J lost 3 bases, with 11 bases between them. Germline V gives CDR1 SGHRS, CDR2 YFSETQ. CDR3 length: 15 residues. CDR3 sequence: CASSFRASHTGELFF. As DNA, the CDR3 is TGCGCCAGCAGCTTCAGGGCATCCCACACCGGGGAGCTGTTTTTT.

This clonotype was counted many times. The junction shows a germline mismatch at one end, possibly a read error. The gene calls are TRBV6-6 and TRBJ2-1, with 8 bases that match TRBD2. CDR3 length equals 14 residues. CDR1 is MNHNY, CDR2 SVGAGI, per germline (reference sequence). The CDR3 nucleotides read TGTGCCAGCAGTCAAAGCGGGGGATACACTGAGCAGTTCTTC. Encoded protein: CASSQSGGYTEQFF.

The chain carries TRBV20-1 and TRBJ2-7, with D possibly being TRBD2 (5 bases). The V end was cut by 1 base, the J end by 2 bases, with 12 bases between. Germline V gives CDR1 DFQATT, CDR2 SNEGSKA (reference sequence). The CDR3 totals 14 residues. Here the CDR3 reads CSARGRTPPYEQYF. The CDR3 DNA sequence: TGCAGTGCTAGAGGTCGGACTCCTCCCTACGAGCAGTACTTC.

About this clonotype: A read error is possible here, since a much larger clone lies one base away. The gene calls are TRBV18 and TRBJ1-6; D gene uncertain. This CDR3 is 14 amino acids long. Per germline, CDR1 KGHSH and CDR2 LQKENI. As DNA, the CDR3 is TGTGCCAGCTCACCACAGGCGGACTTATCACACCTCCACTTT. As protein: CASSPQADLSHLHF.

This clonotype was seen ten or more times. V usage is TRBV10-3 and J usage is TRBJ2-3, with TRBD2 matching 10 bases. J lost 3 bases, V lost 0 bases, and 3 bases had no gene match. Germline V gene lookup returns CDR1 ENHRY and CDR2 SYGVKD. CDR3 size: 16 residues. The DNA for the CDR3 is TGTGCCATCAGTGAGTCACTAGCGGGGAAGACAGATACGCAGTATTTT. Encoded protein: CAISESLAGKTDTQYF.

This clonotype has at least ten counts. The chain carries TRBV28 and TRBJ1-1; TRBD1 matches 7 bases. Germline V gene sequence: CDR1 MDHEN, CDR2 SYDVKM. Trimming removed 5 bases from V and 0 bases from J; junction bases left unmatched: 6. This CDR3 comprises 15 residues. The CDR3 loop reads CASSQTGNMNTEAFF. The CDR3 coding sequence is TGTGCCAGCAGTCAGACAGGGAACATGAACACTGAAGCTTTCTTT.

This clonotype appeared many times. The V gene is TRBV18, the J gene TRBJ1-1; D uncertain. The germline V and J ends were trimmed by 4 bases and 2 bases, with 8 bases remaining between them. CDR3 length: 13 residues. In germline, CDR1 is KGHSH, CDR2 LQKENI. CDR3 nucleotide sequence: TGTGCCAGCTCACGAGATCCCAACACTGAAGCTTTCTTT. Translation: CASSRDPNTEAFF.

This clonotype was counted only a few times. This sequence joins TRBV7-2 and TRBJ2-4; weak D call: TRBD2 (7 bases). Germline lookup yields CDR1 SGHTA and CDR2 FQGNSA. Trimming pared 5 bases from V and 0 bases from J, leaving 29 bases between. The CDR3 consists of 21 residues. As DNA, the CDR3 is TGTGCCAGCAGCGCCAGGAGGGCGGGGGCTAGCGACCCGTTAGCCAAAAACATTCAGTACTTC. Its translation: CASSARRAGASDPLAKNIQYF.

This clonotype showed up many times. The chain employs TRBV20-1 and TRBJ2-7, with D perhaps TRBD2 (6 bases). Deletions cut 3 bases from V and 12 bases from J, with 18 bases between. CDR3 length: 12 amino acids. The germline V gene encodes CDR1 DFQATT and CDR2 SNEGSKA (reference sequence). CDR3 loop: CSASPGVAEGYF. The CDR3 DNA reads as TGCAGTGCTAGTCCGGGGGTGGCAGAGGGGTACTTC.

This clonotype was found many times. The genes are TRBV20-1 and TRBJ2-1; no clear D. The V end lost 2 bases, the J end lost 0 bases, and 8 bases lay between the germline ends. CDR1 is DFQATT, CDR2 SNEGSKA, per germline (reference sequence). The CDR3 runs 14 residues. For the CDR3, the DNA is TGCAGTGCTAGACCACAAAGCTCCTACAATGAGCAGTTCTTC. Protein: CSARPQSSYNEQFF.

This clonotype was seen ten or more times. V gene TRBV6-5 combines with J gene TRBJ1-1; 11 positions agree with TRBD1. V lost 5 bases to trimming and J lost 3 bases; unmatched junction nucleotides: 5. Germline values: CDR1 MNHEY, CDR2 SVGAGI. The CDR3 spans 15 residues. CDR3 loop: CASSAGTGGDTEAFF. The CDR3 DNA reads TGTGCCAGCAGTGCCGGGACAGGGGGTGACACTGAAGCTTTCTTT.

This clonotype appeared many times. V and J are TRBV5-1 and TRBJ1-1, with 8 positions matching TRBD1. Germline V gene data show CDR1 as SGHRS and CDR2 as YFSETQ. There are 16 residues in the CDR3. Unmatched junction bases numbered 6, after V lost 1 base and J lost 1 base. The CDR3 coding sequence is TGCGCCAGCAGCTTGAGGACAGGGATAGCGAACACTGAAGCTTTCTTT. Its translation is CASSLRTGIANTEAFF.

This clonotype came up many times. This chain connects TRBV3-1 to TRBJ1-3; 9 bases align to TRBD1. CDR3 length: 17 residues. Trimming removed 4 bases from V and 2 bases from J; junction bases left unmatched: 9. CDR1 and CDR2 from the germline V gene are LGHDT and YNNKEL (reference sequence). As DNA, the CDR3 is TGTGCCAGCAGCCTCGCGACGGGACAGGGACCTGGAAACACCATATATTTT. It encodes CASSLATGQGPGNTIYF. The full variable domain, its missing parts supplied by reference TRBV3-1 and TRBJ1-3, is DTAVSQTPKYLVTQMGNDKSIKCEQNLGHDTMYWYKQDSKKFLKIMFSYNNKELIINETVPNRFSPKSPDKAHLNLHINSLELGDSAVYFCASSLATGQGPGNTIYFGEGSWLTVV.

For this clonotype: This could be a read error, since a much larger clone is one nucleotide away. V gene TRBV20-1 combines with J gene TRBJ2-7; no reliable D call. Germline CDR1 DFQATT, CDR2 SNEGSKA (reference sequence). This CDR3 contains 14 residues. The V and J ends lost 2 bases and 0 bases respectively, with 11 bases between them. CDR3 sequence reads: CSARPDTLSYEQYV. CDR3 DNA: TGCAGTGCTAGACCCGACACGCTCTCCTACGAGCAGTACGTC.

This clonotype was recorded many times. V is TRBV5-8 and J is TRBJ1-2; 10 positions match TRBD1. There are 15 residues in the CDR3. The V and J ends lost 4 bases and 5 bases, in that order; junction bases with no gene match: 8. From germline, CDR1 is SGHTS and CDR2 YDEGEE. The CDR3 loop reads CASSPGQGIRYGYTF. The CDR3 DNA follows: TGTGCCAGCAGCCCGGGACAGGGGATAAGATATGGCTACACCTTC.

This clonotype appeared many times. The gene calls are TRBV20-1 and TRBJ1-5, with TRBD1 matching over 12 bases. With 0 bases clipped from V and 7 bases from J, the junction kept 7 bases outside the gene matches. The germline V gene encodes CDR1 DFQATT and CDR2 SNEGSKA (reference sequence). CDR3 size: 16 residues. As DNA, the CDR3 is TGCAGTGCTAGAGATCACCCGGGGACAGGGGGCCAGCCCCAGCATTTT. Protein sequence: CSARDHPGTGGQPQHF.

This clonotype appeared many times. This sequence joins TRBV28 and TRBJ2-4; no definite D call. CDR3 length: 15 amino acids. V was cut by 4 bases and J by 0 bases, with 10 bases left in between. CDR1 is MDHEN, CDR2 SYDVKM, per germline. Here the CDR3 reads CASSSHSVAKNIQYF. CDR3 nucleotide sequence: TGTGCCAGCAGTTCCCACAGCGTAGCCAAAAACATTCAGTACTTC.

Many counts were recorded for this clonotype. The V call is TRBV7-2, the J call TRBJ1-6, with D possibly being TRBD1 (6 bases). The germline gives CDR1 SGHTA, CDR2 FQGNSA. The CDR3 has 15 residues. V lost 1 base and J 4 bases, leaving 8 bases between the germline ends. For the CDR3, the DNA is TGTGCCAGCAGCTTAGAACAGGGTTATAATTCACCCCTCCACTTT. As protein: CASSLEQGYNSPLHF.

This clonotype was detected many times. This chain joins TRBV9 and TRBJ2-7; TRBD2 might be the D (7 bases). The V end lost 7 bases, the J end lost 0 bases, and 11 bases lay between the germline ends. This CDR3 contains 13 residues. Germline CDR1 reads SGDLS; CDR2 reads YYNGEE. The CDR3, as DNA: TGTGCCAGCGGGGGGGGCAGCTCCTACGAGCAGTACTTC. Its translation is CASGGGSSYEQYF. The full variable domain, in which reference TRBV9 and TRBJ2-7 provide the parts outside the CDR3, is DSGVTQTPKHLITATGQRVTLRCSPRSGDLSVYWYQQSLDQGLQFLIQYYNGEERAKGNILERFSAQQFPDLHSELNLSSLELGDSALYFCASGGGSSYEQYFGPGTRLTVT.

This clonotype was seen repeatedly, ten times or more. The chain carries TRBV5-1 and TRBJ2-7, with D unresolved. Germline V gives CDR1 SGHRS, CDR2 YFSETQ. V lost 4 bases and J 3 bases, leaving 5 bases between the germline ends. This CDR3 is built from 11 residues. As DNA, the CDR3 is TGCGCCAGCAGCGATTACTACGAGCAGTACTTC. Its translation: CASSDYYEQYF.

This clonotype was picked up many times. The CDR3 loop is CASSALAGGPSEQYF. The CDR3 nucleotides are TGTGCCAGCAGCGCATTAGCGGGAGGGCCTTCCGAGCAGTACTTC. V usage is TRBV9 and J usage is TRBJ2-7; 11 nucleotides align to TRBD2. V was clipped by 3 bases and J by 6 bases; unmatched bases: 8. This CDR3 contains 15 residues. Germline lookup yields CDR1 SGDLS and CDR2 YYNGEE.

This clonotype was detected ten times or more. This chain links TRBV5-1 with TRBJ1-1; no clear D. CDR3 length: 14 amino acids. Deletions cut 1 base from V and 5 bases from J, with 12 bases between. The germline gives CDR1 SGHRS, CDR2 YFSETQ. The CDR3 is CASSLPTSTTEAFF. DNA for the CDR3: TGCGCCAGCAGCTTGCCCACTAGCACGACTGAAGCTTTCTTT.